Each of the 3 T cell receptor beta chains below was sequenced from the same sample in a study of blood T cell repertoires in COVID-19. Profiled with immunoSEQ multiplex PCR; TCRdb holds only in-frame clones, not every one. The sample records approximately 400,000 clones, about 89% being singletons. Sample: PBMCs or T cells enriched from blood (not recorded which). The receptors shown here come from a man between 25 and 39 years old who had recovered from COVID-19.

The chain recombines TRBV6-5 with TRBJ2-7, with TRBD1 matching over 9 bases. CDR3 length: 14 residues. Trimming at V came to 6 bases and at J to 2 bases, leaving 5 bases not matched to a gene. The germline CDR1 and CDR2 sequences are MNHEY and SVGAGI. Here the CDR3 reads CASRDRGGTYEQYF. The CDR3 DNA reads TGTGCCAGCAGAGACAGGGGGGGCACCTACGAGCAGTACTTC.

V gene TRBV5-1 combines with J gene TRBJ1-3; tentative D call: TRBD1 (5 bases). The V end was cut by 4 bases, the J end by 1 base, with 9 bases between. Germline V CDR1 and CDR2: SGHRS, YFSETQ. The CDR3 runs 14 residues. CDR3 nucleotides: TGCGCCAGCAGCGGCGCAGGGTCTGGAAACACCATATATTTT. It translates to CASSGAGSGNTIYF.

The chain uses TRBV6-1 and TRBJ1-5; TRBD1 might be the D (6 bases). Germline V gene lookup returns CDR1 MNHNS and CDR2 SASEGT. The length of the CDR3 is 15 residues. The V and J ends lost 3 bases and 6 bases respectively, with 15 bases between them. The CDR3 DNA is TGTGCCAGCAGTGAGGGACACTGGTCAGGTCAGCCCCAGCATTTT. This gives the protein CASSEGHWSGQPQHF.